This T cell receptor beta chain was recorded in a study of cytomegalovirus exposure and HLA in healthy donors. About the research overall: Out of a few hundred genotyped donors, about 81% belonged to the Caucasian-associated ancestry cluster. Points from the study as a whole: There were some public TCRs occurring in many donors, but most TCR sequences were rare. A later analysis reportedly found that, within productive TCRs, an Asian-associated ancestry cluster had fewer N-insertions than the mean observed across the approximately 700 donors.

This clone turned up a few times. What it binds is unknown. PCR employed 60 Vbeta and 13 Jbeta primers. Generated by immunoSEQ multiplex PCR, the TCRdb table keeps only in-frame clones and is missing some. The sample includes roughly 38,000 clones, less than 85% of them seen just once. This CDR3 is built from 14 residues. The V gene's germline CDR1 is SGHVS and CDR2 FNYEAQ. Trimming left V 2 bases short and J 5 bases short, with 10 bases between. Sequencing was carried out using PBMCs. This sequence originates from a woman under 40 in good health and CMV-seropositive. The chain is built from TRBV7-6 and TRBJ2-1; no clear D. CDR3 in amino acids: CASSLRGRNNEQFF. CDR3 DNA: TGTGCCAGCAGCTTACGCGGCAGAAACAATGAGCAGTTCTTC.